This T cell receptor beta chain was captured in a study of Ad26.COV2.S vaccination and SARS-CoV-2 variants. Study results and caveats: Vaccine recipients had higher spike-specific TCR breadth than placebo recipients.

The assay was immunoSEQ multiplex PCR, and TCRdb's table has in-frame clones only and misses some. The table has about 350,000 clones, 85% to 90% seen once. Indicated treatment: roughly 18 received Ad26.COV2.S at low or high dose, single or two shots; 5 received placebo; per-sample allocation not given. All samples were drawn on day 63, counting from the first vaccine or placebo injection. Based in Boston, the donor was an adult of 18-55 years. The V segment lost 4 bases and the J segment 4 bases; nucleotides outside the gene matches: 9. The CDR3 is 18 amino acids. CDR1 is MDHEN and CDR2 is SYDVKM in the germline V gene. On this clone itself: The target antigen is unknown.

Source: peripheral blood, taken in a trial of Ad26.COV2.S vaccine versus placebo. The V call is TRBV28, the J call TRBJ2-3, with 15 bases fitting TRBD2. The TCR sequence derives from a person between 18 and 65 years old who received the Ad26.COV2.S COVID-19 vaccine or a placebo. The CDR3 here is CASSSPGLAGGWADTQYF. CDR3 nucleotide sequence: TGTGCCAGCAGTTCCCCTGGACTAGCGGGAGGGTGGGCAGATACGCAGTATTTT.